The clone carrying this TCR beta chain was recorded many times. The time point: newly diagnosed GD, antithyroid drugs for less than 3 months. The authors made the TCR library using RNA they extracted from PBMCs. The data derive from a study of regulatory T cells in long-lasting Graves disease. HTBI primers from iRepertoire and Arm-PCR of CDR3 regions yielded the TCR beta libraries. TCRdb processed the multiplex PCR reads anew with MiXCR; each CDR3 protein has one entry. The sample lists a few hundred thousand distinct CDR3 sequences; 20% to 25% were seen once. Here the sequenced sample was peripheral blood mononuclear cells (PBMCs), taken at new diagnosis, from a patient treated with antithyroid drugs. This clonotype was obtained from a female donor with Graves disease.

CDR3: CASSQDSGDGYTF. In nucleotides, the CDR3 is TGTGCCAGCAGCCAAGACAGTGGGGATGGCTACACCTTC. This rearrangement joins TRBV3-1 to TRBJ1-2, with D unresolved. CDR1 LGHDT and CDR2 YNNKEL come from the germline V gene (reference sequence). The V end was cut by 0 bases, the J end by 6 bases, with 8 bases between. The CDR3 extends over 13 amino acids.